This entry concerns a single T cell receptor (beta chain). Its matching antigen is unknown. Time point reported: blood at routine non-recurrence follow-up after resection. In each case, whole RNA from tumor, nontumor lung or frozen PBMC was sequenced unsorted. This entry belongs to a study of spatial heterogeneity in lung cancer. For the study at large: Follow-up PBMC samples were sequenced when available, at a median of around 23 months after resection. There were consistently more beta-chain sequences detected than alpha-chain sequences.

Overall study findings and caveats: There were more appearances of ubiquitous expanded tumor TCRs in blood at resection than at follow-up.

V lost 6 bases, J lost 6 bases, and 16 bases lay in between. Germline CDR1 is SGHRS and CDR2 is YFSETQ. The CDR3 has 15 amino acids. TCRdb reprocessed the 5' RACE reads with MiXCR, giving one entry per CDR3 protein. The sample contains about 25,000 distinct CDR3 sequences, under 7% of which appear only once. This receptor was obtained from a male donor with early-stage non-small cell lung cancer. This sample comprised PBMCs, obtained at follow-up. The chain is built from TRBV5-1 and TRBJ1-6; possible D gene TRBD1, 6 bases. The chain's CDR3 is CASKGAEGGNSPLHF. The CDR3 DNA sequence: TGCGCCAGCAAAGGCGCAGAGGGGGGTAATTCACCCCTCCACTTT.